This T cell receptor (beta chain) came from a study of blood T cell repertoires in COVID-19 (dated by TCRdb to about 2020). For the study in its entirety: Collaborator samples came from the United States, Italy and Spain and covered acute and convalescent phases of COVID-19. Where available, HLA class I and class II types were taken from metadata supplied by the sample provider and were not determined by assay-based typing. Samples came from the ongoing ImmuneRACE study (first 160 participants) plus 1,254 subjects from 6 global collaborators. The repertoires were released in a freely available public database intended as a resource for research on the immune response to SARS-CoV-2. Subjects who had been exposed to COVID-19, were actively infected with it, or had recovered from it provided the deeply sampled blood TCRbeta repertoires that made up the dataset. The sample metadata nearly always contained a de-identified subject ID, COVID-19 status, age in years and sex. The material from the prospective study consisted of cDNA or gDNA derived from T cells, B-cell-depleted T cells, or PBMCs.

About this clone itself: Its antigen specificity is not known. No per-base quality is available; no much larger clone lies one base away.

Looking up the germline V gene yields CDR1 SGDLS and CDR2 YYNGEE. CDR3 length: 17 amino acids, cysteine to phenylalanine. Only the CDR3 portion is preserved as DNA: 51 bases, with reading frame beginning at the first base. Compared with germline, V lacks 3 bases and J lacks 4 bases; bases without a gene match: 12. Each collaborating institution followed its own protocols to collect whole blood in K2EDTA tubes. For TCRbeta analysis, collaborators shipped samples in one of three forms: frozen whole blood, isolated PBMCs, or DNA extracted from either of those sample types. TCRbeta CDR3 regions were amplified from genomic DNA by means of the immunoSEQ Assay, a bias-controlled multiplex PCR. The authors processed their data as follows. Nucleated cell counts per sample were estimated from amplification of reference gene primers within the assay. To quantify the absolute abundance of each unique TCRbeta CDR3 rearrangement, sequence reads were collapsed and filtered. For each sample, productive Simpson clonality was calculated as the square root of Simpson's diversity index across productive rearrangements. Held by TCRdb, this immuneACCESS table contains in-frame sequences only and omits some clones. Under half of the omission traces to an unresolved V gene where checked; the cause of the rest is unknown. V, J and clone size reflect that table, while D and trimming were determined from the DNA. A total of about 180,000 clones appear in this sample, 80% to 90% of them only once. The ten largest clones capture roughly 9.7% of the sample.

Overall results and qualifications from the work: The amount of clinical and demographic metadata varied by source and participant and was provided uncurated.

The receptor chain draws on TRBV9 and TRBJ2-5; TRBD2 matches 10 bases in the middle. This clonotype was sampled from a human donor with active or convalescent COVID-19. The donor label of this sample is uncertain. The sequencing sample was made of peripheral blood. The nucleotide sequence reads TGTGCCAGCAGCGCTGGGGCTAGCGGGGGCTTGGGAGAGACCCAGTACTTC. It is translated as CASSAGASGGLGETQYF.